This T cell receptor beta chain was captured by sequencing in a study of T cells in Graves' hyperthyroidism and ophthalmopathy. The CDR3 is 11 residues long. Looked up from germline, CDR1 is SNHLY and CDR2 is FYNNEI. V lost 8 bases to trimming and J lost 3 bases, with 8 bases between them. Calling Graves' hyperthyroidism stable meant ophthalmopathy did not progress within 18 months. In its sample, this clonotype was seen many times. Amplified TCR beta CDR3 regions came from RNA transcripts. TCR CDR3 regions were first amplified by RT-PCR with HTBI primers. Via MiXCR, TCRdb re-called the multiplex PCR reads, giving one row per CDR3 protein. The data show about 560,000 distinct CDR3 sequences, roughly a sixth seen once.

The rearrangement joins TRBV2 to TRBJ2-7, with D hard to call. This TCR derives from a young woman with Graves' hyperthyroidism. The sample consisted of blood. Here the CDR3 reads CASLVVYEQYF. For the CDR3, the DNA is TGTGCCAGCTTAGTTGTCTACGAGCAGTACTTC.